This T cell receptor beta chain originates from a study of blood T cells in healthy people across ages. Through a sample-barcoded 5' primer and a J-beta primer mix, a second PCR was run for 7 to 11 cycles. Each single sample gave us at least 3 million CDR3-containing paired-end reads. MiXCR, applied by TCRdb to the 5' RACE reads, yields one record per CDR3 protein. The profile shows about 1.4 million distinct CDR3 sequences, 45% to 70% of them singletons. The germline V and J ends were trimmed by 4 bases and 10 bases, with 12 bases remaining between them. This CDR3 is 12 amino acids long. The germline V gene encodes CDR1 SGHDT and CDR2 YYEEEE. Isolated PBMCs totaled at least 7 million in each sample.

The sequence derives from a man aged 18 to 30 in good health. Material: blood. The chain carries TRBV5-6 and TRBJ2-1; possibly TRBD1 or TRBD2 for D (5 bases each). CDR3: CASSRRDREQFF. The CDR3, as DNA: TGTGCCAGCAGCCGTAGGGACCGGGAGCAGTTCTTC.